This entry concerns a single T cell receptor beta chain. The target antigen is unknown. This table comes from immunoSEQ multiplex PCR, and its TCRdb copy is limited to in-frame clones, with some not included. The table records about 130,000 clones, around 89% of them present only once. The germline V gene has CDR1 LNHNV and CDR2 YYDKDF (reference sequence). CDR3 length equals 13 residues. The germline V and J ends were trimmed by 5 bases and 7 bases, with 15 bases remaining between them. The sample is drawn from a study of cytomegalovirus exposure and HLA in healthy donors. Across the study: The same platform used for the roughly 650 first-cohort repertoires was also used for the 95 to 150 validation repertoires, as a later analysis reported.

Study-level points and caveats: That first-cohort TCR clusters tended to co-occur in the roughly 130 validation repertoires was found in a later analysis. In vitro data verified a few CMV-associated chains as specific for CMV antigens.

The sample taken for sequencing was PBMCs. The chain uses TRBV15 and TRBJ2-7; TRBD2 might be the D (5 bases). This TCR was recovered from a young woman in good health and CMV-seropositive. The DNA of the CDR3 is TGTGCCACCAGCCCACTCCGGGGTAAGGAGCAGTACTTC. Translated: CATSPLRGKEQYF.